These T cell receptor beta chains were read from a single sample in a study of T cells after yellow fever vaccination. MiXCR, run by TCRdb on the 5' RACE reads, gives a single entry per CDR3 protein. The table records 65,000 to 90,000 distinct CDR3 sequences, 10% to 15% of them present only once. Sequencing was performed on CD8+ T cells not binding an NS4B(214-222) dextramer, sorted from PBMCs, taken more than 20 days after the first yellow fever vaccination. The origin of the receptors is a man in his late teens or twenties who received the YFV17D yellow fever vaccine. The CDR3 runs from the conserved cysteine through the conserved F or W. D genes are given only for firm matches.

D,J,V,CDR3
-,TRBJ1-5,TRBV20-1,CSARGLIGGLSQPQHF
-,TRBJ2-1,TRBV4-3,CASSQARAEIYNEQFF
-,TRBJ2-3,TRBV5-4,CASSPEGRDTQYF
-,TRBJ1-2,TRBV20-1,CSASDFSHGYTF
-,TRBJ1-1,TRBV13,CASSLELMRRVDFF
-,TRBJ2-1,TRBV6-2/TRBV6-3,CAINKSFTDSSSYNEQFF
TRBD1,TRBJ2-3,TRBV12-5,CASGSGQGSTDTQYF
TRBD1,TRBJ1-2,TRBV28,CASSAGQGAGYGYTF
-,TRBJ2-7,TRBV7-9,CASSSVDYAAYEQYF
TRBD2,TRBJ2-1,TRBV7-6,CASSLGWAGGQNEQFF